Sequencing of this T cell receptor (beta chain) was carried out in a study of blood T cells in healthy people across ages (dated by TCRdb to between 2015 and 2016). For the study in its entirety: In model experiments, roughly one uniquely barcoded TCR beta cDNA molecule per two T cells was captured by template switching. The study measured age-related changes in TCR beta repertoire diversity using deep sequencing normalized with unique cDNA molecular identifiers. The donors were split into four age groups: young (average about 16 years), middle-aged (39), aged (62) and long-lived (approximately 89). To avoid experimental bias, donors of different ages were randomly spread across the sequencing lanes. Two additional independent replicas of 1 million unique cDNA reads from the same blood draw were analyzed for two donors (one aged 18 to 29 and one aged 80 or older).

The investigation overall reported the following: Observed TCR beta diversity per million T cells fell roughly linearly with age, and a significant reduction was already apparent by age around 40. Estimates of total diversity based on one million sequenced T cells were regarded as lower bounds and as underestimates. A strong correlation was found between observed TCR beta diversity and the percentage of naive T cells measured by flow cytometry. The CMV infection status of donors was not known, potentially confounding age-related changes in expanded clonotypes. Since profiling was done on bulk unsorted PBMCs, naive and antigen-experienced compartments could not be conclusively compared. Compared with the aged group, the long-lived group had more naive CD4+ T cells, fewer expanded clones and increased TCR diversity, suggesting age selection.

This clonotype was counted a single time. Its antigen is currently not known. The sample holds no much larger clone one base away, and base qualities are not on file. Germline trimming: 8 bases from V, 3 bases from J; junction bases outside gene matches: 2. The CDR3 covers 11 residues, taking in both the cysteine and the phenylalanine. CDR3 DNA is the only sequence kept; it has 33 bases, read in frame from the first base. CDR1 is given as GTSNPN and CDR2 as SVGIG, both from the germline V gene (reference sequence). The library was built by means of 5' RACE. Instrument used: Illumina HiSeq 2500. The second PCR ran for roughly 7 to 11 cycles and used a J-beta primer mix along with a sample-barcoded 5' primer. A unique molecular identifier was introduced onto each TCR beta cDNA molecule by a template-switch 5' adaptor carrying 12 random nucleotides. Each sample yielded at least 3 million CDR3-containing paired-end reads. The Mint cDNA synthesis kit, primed by a TRBC-specific oligonucleotide, was used to synthesize first-strand cDNA from all RNA. After uracil-DNA glycosylase treatment, a first 18-cycle PCR used universal primers M1SS and BC2_uni_R on all cDNA. Per the authors' processing: For normalization, 1 million high-quality reads were randomly selected from each sample, with every read carrying a distinct molecular identifier. Reads sharing molecular identifiers were discarded rather than binned into consensus sequences. CDR3 identification, clonotype clustering and error correction used MiTCR with a Q25 quality threshold and the strictest error-elimination algorithm. A nonparametric unseen species model using Euler transformation provided a lower-bound estimate of total TCR beta diversity. The public reads were run again by TCRdb, first through fastp at Q25 and then through MiXCR, and only productive beta chains were kept. Identical CDR3 proteins give one entry, which carries the most common genes and DNA. Here the V and J calls rest on TCRdb's processing, not on the authors' analysis. This sample comprises approximately 1.5 million distinct CDR3 sequences, 40% to 45% of them detected only once. Approximately 4% of the sample comes from the top ten.

The donors were roughly 38 Caucasian individuals from Russia, aged roughly 6 to 90 years, who were systemically healthy. Each donor gave roughly 9 milliliters of peripheral blood, drawn into EDTA-treated Vacutainer tubes. PBMCs were isolated by Ficoll-Paque density-gradient centrifugation, with at least 7 million obtained per sample. Total RNA, at least 6 micrograms per sample, was extracted from PBMCs with Trizol reagent. For every donor, flow cytometry on a PBMC aliquot measured the percentage of naive CD45RAhigh/CD27high T cells. The TCR originated in a woman in her late teens or twenties in good health. The sequence links TRBV30 to TRBJ2-7; 9 central bases correspond to TRBD1. Source material: blood. The CDR3 loop reads CAGTGNYEQYF. The bases are TGTGCCGGGACAGGGAACTACGAGCAGTACTTC.